This T cell receptor beta chain was recovered during a study of post-analysis software for immune sequencing data. Study-wide results and limits: Four to six TRBV segments, including TRBV5-6, TRBV5-1 and TRBV20-1, were more frequent in patients than controls.

With regard to this clonotype: The antigen is not known.

Built from TCR beta cDNA, the libraries had unique molecular identifiers in them. TCRdb re-called the PCR reads through MiXCR, storing one row per CDR3 protein. The sample has some 800,000 distinct CDR3 sequences, approximately 44% seen once. Germline CDR1 is MNHEY and CDR2 is SMNVEV (reference sequence). The CDR3 spans 13 residues. The trim removed 7 bases at V and 8 bases at J, leaving 6 bases unmatched. The specimen sequenced was blood. The chain combines TRBV27 with TRBJ1-2; 11 nucleotides align to TRBD1. The sequence was collected from a girl under 18 with multiple sclerosis. DNA of the CDR3: TGTGCCAGCATCGGACAGGGGGCTGGAGGCTACACCTTC. Translation: CASIGQGAGGYTF.